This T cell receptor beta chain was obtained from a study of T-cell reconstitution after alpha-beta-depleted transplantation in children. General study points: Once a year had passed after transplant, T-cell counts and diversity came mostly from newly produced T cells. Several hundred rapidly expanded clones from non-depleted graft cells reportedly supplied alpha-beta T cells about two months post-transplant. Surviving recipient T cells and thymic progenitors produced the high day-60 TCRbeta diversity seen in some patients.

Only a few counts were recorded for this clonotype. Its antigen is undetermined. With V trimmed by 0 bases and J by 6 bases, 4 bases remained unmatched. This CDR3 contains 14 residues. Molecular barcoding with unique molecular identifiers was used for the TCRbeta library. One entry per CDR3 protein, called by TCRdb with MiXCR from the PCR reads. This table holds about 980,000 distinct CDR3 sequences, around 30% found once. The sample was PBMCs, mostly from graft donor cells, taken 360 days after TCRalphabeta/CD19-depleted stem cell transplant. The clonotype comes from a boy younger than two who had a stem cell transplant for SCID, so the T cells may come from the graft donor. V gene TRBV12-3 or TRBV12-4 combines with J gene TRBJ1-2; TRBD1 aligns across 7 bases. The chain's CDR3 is CASSLAGGNDGYTF. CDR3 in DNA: TGTGCCAGCAGTTTAGCAGGGGGCAATGATGGCTACACCTTC.